This T cell receptor beta chain was identified in a study of T cell responses to AZD1222 COVID-19 vaccine. Study information: The study pooled second doses at about 4 or about 12 weeks.

TCRdb's copy holds only in-frame clones and misses some; the assay was immunoSEQ multiplex PCR. The table lists under 95,000 clones, more than 70% of them singletons, with 2% to 2.5% in the top ten. Germline V gives CDR1 GTSNPN, CDR2 SVGIG (reference sequence). V shed 3 bases and J shed 14 bases, with 31 bases lying between them. This CDR3 region has 17 residues. In the case of this clone: Its target is unknown.

Study-level results: There were repertoire samples only from the period after the peak T cell response. Rises in breadth and depth of Spike-specific TCRs came after two AZD1222 doses. Clonal diversity was possibly underestimated, and white British individuals and females predominated among donors.

This chain links TRBV30 with TRBJ2-2, with D possibly TRBD2 on 7 matching bases. The sample in question was peripheral blood, obtained on day 0 of AZD1222 vaccination. The sequence was obtained from an adult in good health. The CDR3 DNA is TGTGCCTGGAGCGAAGGGGGGGGAGGACAGCAGGGTGGTGTCCTGTTTTTT. It translates to CAWSEGGGGQQGGVLFF.